Listed below are T cell receptor beta chains from one sample, sequenced in a study of early stage breast cancer tumors. The assay was immunoSEQ multiplex PCR, and TCRdb's table has in-frame clones only and misses some. The table includes some 75,000 clones, approximately 80% detected once. Sequences were obtained from blood. The receptors originated from a person between 55 and 69 years old with breast cancer. Both conserved end residues are part of each CDR3. The D gene is left open where the match is weak. The size field is filled for only some rows; it gives once, few, many or a size class.

TRBJ2-3	-	TRBD2	TRBV5-1	CASSGSGGLTDTQYF	TGCGCCAGCAGCGGTAGCGGGGGCTTGACAGATACGCAGTATTTT
TRBJ2-3	-	-	TRBV7-3	CASSLALDTQYF	TGTGCCAGCAGCTTGGCGTTGGATACGCAGTATTTT
TRBJ1-6	few	TRBD1	TRBV6-6	CASSYGGQGNSPLHF	TGTGCCAGCAGTTACGGCGGACAGGGAAATTCACCCCTCCACTTT
TRBJ2-7	-	-	TRBV25-1	CASSEVYEQYF	TGTGCCAGCAGTGAAGTCTACGAGCAGTACTTC
TRBJ1-1	few	-	TRBV19	CASSGRSEAFF	TGTGCCAGTAGTGGGCGATCTGAAGCTTTCTTT
TRBJ1-1	-	-	TRBV27	CASGLQGGQTEAFF	TGTGCCTCCGGCCTCCAGGGAGGGCAAACTGAAGCTTTCTTT
TRBJ2-5	-	-	TRBV20-1	CSASAEETQYF	TGCAGTGCTAGTGCGGAAGAGACCCAGTACTTC
TRBJ2-4	-	TRBD2	TRBV27	CASREGVGKNIQYF	TGTGCCAGCCGGGAGGGGGTGGGCAAAAACATTCAGTACTTC
TRBJ1-5	-	TRBD1	TRBV5-6	CASSMSSGTGGSQPQHF	TGTGCCAGCAGCATGTCATCCGGGACAGGGGGAAGTCAGCCCCAGCATTTT
TRBJ2-2	-	-	TRBV5-1	CASRSGTVGTGELFF	TGCGCCAGCAGATCAGGTACAGTCGGAACCGGGGAGCTGTTTTTT
TRBJ2-5	-	-	TRBV18	CASSPGAEETQYF	TGTGCCAGCTCACCCGGCGCCGAGGAGACCCAGTACTTC
TRBJ2-7	-	-	TRBV2	CASREAYEQYF	TGTGCCAGCAGGGAAGCTTACGAGCAGTACTTC
TRBJ1-3	-	-	TRBV2	CASNGGLSGNTIYF	TGTGCCAGCAATGGGGGACTCTCTGGAAACACCATATATTTT
TRBJ1-5	few	TRBD1	TRBV7-8	CASSTRGLGQPQHF	TGTGCCAGCAGCACCAGGGGGCTCGGGCAGCCCCAGCATTTT
TRBJ2-1	-	TRBD1	TRBV5-1	CASSLWGQGSNEQFF	TGCGCCAGCAGCTTGTGGGGACAGGGGTCTAATGAGCAGTTCTTC
TRBJ1-1	once	TRBD1	TRBV5-1	CASSPQGDTEAFF	TGCGCCAGCAGCCCCCAGGGGGACACTGAAGCTTTCTTT
TRBJ2-3	-	TRBD2	TRBV5-1	CASTRLTSGGTDTQYF	TGCGCCAGCACTCGTTTGACTAGCGGGGGTACAGATACGCAGTATTTT
TRBJ2-7	-	TRBD1	TRBV10-3	CAISPGQATYEQYF	TGTGCCATCAGCCCGGGACAGGCGACCTACGAGCAGTACTTC
TRBJ2-2	-	-	TRBV28	CASSKYRGRAGELFF	TGTGCCAGCAGTAAATACCGAGGACGTGCCGGGGAGCTGTTTTTT
TRBJ2-3	few	TRBD2	TRBV28	CASSSRTSGSTDTQYF	TGTGCCAGCAGTTCCCGGACTAGCGGGAGCACAGATACGCAGTATTTT
TRBJ2-7	-	-	TRBV28	CASDQNRGGEQYF	TGTGCCAGCGATCAAAACAGGGGAGGCGAGCAGTACTTC
TRBJ2-1	-	TRBD2	TRBV4-2	CASSQGLAGVNEQFF	TGTGCCAGCAGCCAAGGACTAGCGGGAGTGAATGAGCAGTTCTTC
TRBJ1-5	few	-	TRBV28	CASSYPRFREPQHF	TGTGCCAGCAGTTACCCCCGATTTCGGGAGCCCCAGCATTTT
TRBJ1-4	-	-	TRBV15	CATSRDFGVNEKLFF	TGTGCCACCAGCAGAGATTTCGGGGTTAATGAAAAACTGTTTTTT
TRBJ2-3	-	-	TRBV9	CASSVADGGLPGDTQYF	TGTGCCAGCAGCGTAGCAGACGGGGGCCTTCCCGGAGATACGCAGTATTTT
TRBJ2-7	-	-	TRBV21-1	CASSKARGSYEQYF	TGTGCCAGCAGCAAAGCTCGGGGTTCCTACGAGCAGTACTTC
TRBJ2-3	-	-	TRBV4-1	CASSQLDPAGTDTQYF	TGCGCCAGCAGCCAACTCGACCCCGCCGGCACAGATACGCAGTATTTT
TRBJ1-2	few	-	TRBV10-1	CASIIRRTGGDGYTF	TGCGCCAGCATCATCCGCCGGACGGGGGGAGATGGCTACACCTTC
TRBJ2-7	-	-	TRBV6-1	CASKGSSSYEQYF	TGTGCCAGCAAGGGTTCATCCTCCTACGAGCAGTACTTC
TRBJ1-3	-	-	TRBV30	CAWGDSQGGNTIYF	TGTGCCTGGGGAGACTCCCAGGGTGGAAACACCATATATTTT
TRBJ2-3	-	-	TRBV7-8	CASRYRDSTDTQYF	TGTGCCAGCAGATACCGGGACTCCACAGATACGCAGTATTTT
TRBJ2-1	-	-	TRBV14	CASSQVGLFGQFF	TGTGCCAGCAGCCAAGTGGGGCTGTTTGGGCAGTTCTTC